This is a list of T cell receptor beta chains from one sample in a study of T cell responses to AZD1222 COVID-19 vaccine. Generated by immunoSEQ multiplex PCR, the TCRdb table keeps only in-frame clones and is missing some. The table records 100,000 to 150,000 clones, around nine tenths of them present only once. The source was peripheral blood, collected on day 0 of AZD1222 vaccination. The origin of the receptors is an adult in good health. CDR3s include the opening cysteine and the closing phenylalanine or tryptophan. The order of the fields is V gene, CDR3 length, D gene, J gene, clone size, CDR3 protein, CDR3 DNA. The D gene is left open where the match is weak. Rows give clone size only sometimes, using once, few, many, or a class for an expanded clone.

>TRBV4-1|16|.|TRBJ2-5|once
CASSSTATGILETQYF
TGCGCCAGCAGCTCCACGGCTACGGGGATCTTGGAGACCCAGTACTTC
>TRBV4-1|19|TRBD1|TRBJ2-6|.
CASSQGGQAYFWRTNVLTF
TGCGCCAGCAGCCAAGGGGGACAGGCCTACTTTTGGAGGACCAACGTCCTGACTTTC
>TRBV13|16|TRBD1|TRBJ1-2|.
CASSLAPAGGSYGYTF
TGTGCCAGCAGCTTAGCACCGGCAGGGGGCAGCTATGGCTACACCTTC
>TRBV11-2|14|TRBD1|TRBJ2-7|.
CASSPPRDRGLMYF
TGTGCCAGCAGCCCCCCCCGGGACAGGGGTTTAATGTACTTC
>TRBV27|11|.|TRBJ2-1|few
CASSLYNEQFF
TGTGCCAGCAGTCTCTACAATGAGCAGTTCTTC
>TRBV6-5|14|TRBD1|TRBJ2-2|once
CASRRTGNTGELFF
TGTGCCAGCAGGAGGACAGGGAACACCGGGGAGCTGTTTTTT
>TRBV4-1|13|.|TRBJ2-2|.
CASSQSRTGELFF
TGCGCCAGCAGCCAATCCAGGACCGGGGAGCTGTTTTTT
>TRBV3-1/TRBV3-2|15|.|TRBJ2-2|.
CASSQESGNTGELFF
TGTGCCAGCAGCCAAGAGAGTGGGAACACCGGGGAGCTGTTTTTT
>TRBV5-5|12|TRBD2|TRBJ2-3|.
CASSLGGDTQYF
TGTGCCAGCAGCCTCGGGGGGGATACGCAGTATTTT
>TRBV5-4|12|.|TRBJ1-1|once
CASSYPPREAFF
TGTGCCAGCAGCTATCCCCCGCGGGAAGCTTTCTTT
>TRBV9|13|.|TRBJ1-1|.
CASTPNWGTEAFF
TGTGCCAGCACCCCTAACTGGGGTACTGAAGCTTTCTTT
>TRBV7-2|13|.|TRBJ2-2|.
CASSPRGTGELFF
TGTGCCAGCAGCCCTAGGGGTACCGGGGAGCTGTTTTTT
>TRBV15|14|.|TRBJ1-1|once
CATSRDGVNTEAFF
TGTGCCACCAGCAGAGATGGGGTGAACACTGAAGCTTTCTTT
>TRBV7-9|16|.|TRBJ2-3|few
CASSFGGPFTTDTQYF
TGTGCCAGCAGCTTTGGTGGGCCTTTTACCACAGATACGCAGTATTTT
>TRBV12-3/TRBV12-4|11|.|TRBJ1-5|.
CASSFGEPQHF
TGTGCCAGCAGTTTCGGGGAGCCCCAGCATTTT
>TRBV6-5|14|.|TRBJ1-1|.
CASSYGRVDTEAFF
TGTGCCAGCAGTTACGGAAGGGTAGATACTGAAGCTTTCTTT
>TRBV12-3/TRBV12-4|12|.|TRBJ1-2|.
CASSFQGRGYTF
TGTGCCAGCAGTTTCCAGGGACGAGGCTACACCTTC
>TRBV11-2|14|.|TRBJ2-7|few
CASSLRRISYEQYF
TGTGCCAGCAGCTTAAGGCGTATCTCCTACGAGCAGTACTTC
>TRBV12-3/TRBV12-4|12|.|TRBJ1-1|.
CASSVMNTEAFF
TGTGCCAGCTCCGTCATGAACACTGAAGCTTTCTTT
>TRBV18|14|.|TRBJ1-1|.
CASSEDGPPTEAFF
TGTGCCAGCTCAGAAGACGGGCCCCCCACTGAAGCTTTCTTT
>TRBV5-1|13|.|TRBJ2-1|.
CASSPDHYNEQFF
TGCGCCAGCAGTCCGGACCACTACAATGAGCAGTTCTTC
>TRBV9|15|.|TRBJ1-4|.
CASSPQSSVGEKLFF
TGTGCCAGCAGCCCCCAATCTAGTGTGGGAGAAAAACTGTTTTTT
>TRBV5-4|15|.|TRBJ2-5|.
CASSGGGRDQETQYF
TGTGCCAGCAGCGGGGGGGGCCGCGACCAAGAGACCCAGTACTTC
>TRBV3-1/TRBV3-2|15|.|TRBJ2-5|.
CASSQSSSVQETQYF
TGTGCCAGCAGCCAATCCTCTAGCGTCCAAGAGACCCAGTACTTC
>TRBV4-1|15|TRBD1|TRBJ1-6|.
CASSQGQGANSPLHF
TGCGCCAGCAGCCAAGGACAGGGGGCAAATTCACCCCTCCACTTT
>TRBV6-2/TRBV6-3|17|.|TRBJ1-1|.
CASSPTSGSRRLGEAFF
TGTGCCAGCAGTCCGACTAGTGGTTCCAGGCGTTTGGGTGAAGCTTTCTTT
>TRBV19|13|.|TRBJ2-7|.
CASSAGGPYEQYF
TGTGCCAGTAGTGCCGGGGGTCCCTACGAGCAGTACTTC
>TRBV4-1|17|TRBD2|TRBJ2-1|once
CASSPLAGGLSYNEQFF
TGCGCCAGCAGCCCACTAGCGGGGGGTCTCTCCTACAATGAGCAGTTCTTC
>TRBV4-1|15|.|TRBJ1-5|.
CASSQDWRVNQPQHF
TGCGCCAGCAGCCAAGATTGGCGGGTCAATCAGCCCCAGCATTTT
>TRBV2|15|.|TRBJ1-2|.
CASTASLRLAYGYTF
TGTGCCAGCACTGCTTCTCTCAGACTTGCCTATGGCTACACCTTC
>TRBV9|15|TRBD2|TRBJ2-3|.
CASGRASGVWDTQYF
TGTGCCAGCGGCCGAGCGAGCGGGGTCTGGGATACGCAGTATTTT
>TRBV2|13|TRBD1|TRBJ2-5|.
CASSRDREETQYF
TGTGCCAGCAGCCGGGACAGGGAAGAGACCCAGTACTTC
>TRBV6-4|14|.|TRBJ1-2|.
CASSDGDYNYGYTF
TGTGCCAGCAGTGACGGGGACTATAACTATGGCTACACCTTC
>TRBV7-9|17|.|TRBJ1-6|.
CASSLRPGQSYNSPLHF
TGTGCCAGCAGCTTACGCCCGGGGCAGTCATATAATTCACCCCTCCACTTT
>TRBV7-2|15|.|TRBJ1-1|.
CASSSETGTNTEAFF
TGTGCCAGCAGCTCGGAAACCGGGACAAACACTGAAGCTTTCTTT
>TRBV19|17|TRBD1|TRBJ1-2|.
CASSSRDRGLGPYGYTF
TGTGCCAGTAGCTCCCGGGACAGGGGGCTAGGACCTTATGGCTACACCTTC
>TRBV5-6|16|TRBD1|TRBJ1-4|.
CASSSTSDRGYGKLFF
TGTGCCAGCAGCTCCACCTCAGACAGGGGATATGGAAAACTGTTTTTT
>TRBV20-1|14|.|TRBJ1-5|.
CSASGDGDNQPQHF
TGCAGTGCTAGTGGGGACGGGGACAATCAGCCCCAGCATTTT
>TRBV6-1|14|TRBD2|TRBJ2-5|once
CASSEGPGGETQYF
TGTGCCAGCAGTGAGGGGCCGGGAGGAGAGACCCAGTACTTC
>TRBV5-1|14|.|TRBJ2-5|.
CASSLPEGRETQYF
TGCGCCAGCAGCTTGCCCGAGGGACGAGAGACCCAGTACTTC
>TRBV7-2|15|TRBD2|TRBJ2-4|.
CASSPIAGSANIQYF
TGTGCCAGCAGCCCAATAGCGGGGAGCGCGAACATTCAGTACTTC